These T cell receptor beta chains were read from a single sample in a study of blood T cell repertoires in COVID-19. The protocol was immunoSEQ multiplex PCR, while the TCRdb copy is restricted to in-frame clones and leaves out a portion. The sample has 45,000 or so clones, around 80% seen once. The sample was peripheral blood. These receptors were collected from a human donor in a cohort sampled during active COVID-19. The CDR3 runs from the conserved cysteine through the conserved F or W. The D gene is left open where the match is weak. Size values are once, few and many counts, or a class for expanded clones, and some rows have none.

v_call	j_call	cdr3_length	clone_size	d_call	cdr3_nt	cdr3_aa
TRBV7-9	TRBJ1-2	14	NA	TRBD1	TGTGCCAGCAGCGAAACCGGGACAGGGGATGGCTACACCTTC	CASSETGTGDGYTF
TRBV19	TRBJ1-6	15	NA	NA	TGTGCCAGTAGTATAATTTTTCAGGCTGGTTCACCCCTCCACTTT	CASSIIFQAGSPLHF
TRBV7-2	TRBJ1-1	14	NA	NA	TGTGCCAGCAGCTCTAGGACGGGTAGGGGTGAAGCTTTCTTT	CASSSRTGRGEAFF
TRBV7-9	TRBJ1-2	15	NA	TRBD1	TGTGCCAGCAGCCGAACAGGGGCTATCAACTATGGCTACACCTTC	CASSRTGAINYGYTF
TRBV27	TRBJ2-3	17	NA	TRBD1	TGTGCCAGCAGTATCCAAGAGACAGGGCCACTCACAGATACGCAGTATTTT	CASSIQETGPLTDTQYF
TRBV1	TRBJ2-2	18	once	NA	TGCACCAGCAGCCAAGCGGTAGCGGGGGGGCAGACCACCGGGGAGCTGTTTTTT	CTSSQAVAGGQTTGELFF
TRBV25-1	TRBJ1-3	15	NA	NA	TGTGCCAGCAGGGGGCGGGGGGCGCCTGGAAACACCATATATTTT	CASRGRGAPGNTIYF
TRBV20-1	TRBJ1-2	12	NA	NA	TGCAGTGCTAGTACTGGGAGAAGTGGCTACACCTTC	CSASTGRSGYTF
TRBV9	TRBJ1-5	15	NA	NA	TGTGCCAGCAGCGTTTCCGGGAATAGCAATCAGCCCCAGCATTTT	CASSVSGNSNQPQHF
TRBV6-1	TRBJ2-7	15	NA	TRBD1	TGTGCCAGCAGTGATTCTTCGATTGACAGGGCCGAGCAGTACTTC	CASSDSSIDRAEQYF
TRBV21-1	TRBJ1-2	14	few	NA	TGTGCCAGCAGCAAAGTCAAGGAGACCTATGGCTACACCTTC	CASSKVKETYGYTF
TRBV5-1	TRBJ2-3	16	NA	TRBD2	TGCGCCAGCAGCTTGGACCCTAGCGGCCCCACAGATACGCAGTATTTT	CASSLDPSGPTDTQYF
TRBV27	TRBJ2-2	16	once	TRBD1	TGTGCCAGCTGGAGAGGGGGCGGGTCGAACACCGGGGAGCTGTTTTTT	CASWRGGGSNTGELFF
TRBV28	TRBJ2-2	17	NA	TRBD1	TGTGCCAGCAGTCCTCATCGGACAGGGGGTGTCACCGGGGAGCTGTTTTTT	CASSPHRTGGVTGELFF
TRBV14	TRBJ1-2	13	NA	TRBD1	TGTGCCAGCAGCCACGGGACAGAGTATGGCTACACCTTC	CASSHGTEYGYTF
TRBV30	TRBJ2-7	12	NA	NA	TGTGCCTGGAGTGTACAGTGGTTCGAGCAGTACTTC	CAWSVQWFEQYF
TRBV28	TRBJ1-1	13	NA	NA	TGTGCCAGCAGTTTTGAGGGTGTCACTGAAGCTTTCTTT	CASSFEGVTEAFF
TRBV5-4	TRBJ1-2	13	NA	NA	TGTGCCAGCAGCTTTGTAGGGGCCGACGGCTACACCTTC	CASSFVGADGYTF
TRBV18	TRBJ1-5	15	NA	TRBD1	TGTGCCAGCTCACAACTGACAGGGGGCGGTCAGCCCCAGCATTTT	CASSQLTGGGQPQHF
TRBV3-1/TRBV3-2	TRBJ2-1	15	once	TRBD2	TGTGCCAGCAGCAGTACGGGGGGCTCCTACAATGAGCAGTTCTTC	CASSSTGGSYNEQFF
TRBV5-4	TRBJ2-2	16	NA	TRBD1	TGTGCCAGCAGCTTGCTGGACAGGGGGTCCGCCGGGGAGCTGTTTTTT	CASSLLDRGSAGELFF
TRBV12-3/TRBV12-4	TRBJ2-7	13	NA	NA	TGTGCCAGCAGTTTCGACAGAAACTACGAGCAGTACTTC	CASSFDRNYEQYF
TRBV3-1/TRBV3-2	TRBJ2-3	16	NA	TRBD1	TGTGCCAGCAGCCAAGTAGCCGGGACAGGCACAGATACGCAGTATTTT	CASSQVAGTGTDTQYF
TRBV3-1/TRBV3-2	TRBJ1-4	15	NA	NA	TGTGCCAGCAGCCAAGCCAGTCACAGGCGGGGGGAACTGTTTTTT	CASSQASHRRGELFF
TRBV28	TRBJ1-6	14	NA	NA	TGTGCCAGCAGTCCCTGGGACGGGGGTTCACCCCTCCACTTT	CASSPWDGGSPLHF
TRBV30	TRBJ1-3	13	NA	NA	TGTGCCTGGAGTTACAGGGCTGGAAACACCATATATTTT	CAWSYRAGNTIYF
TRBV5-4	TRBJ2-7	15	NA	TRBD1	TGTGCCAGCAGCTGGGGACAGGGTTTCGCGTACGAGCAGTACTTC	CASSWGQGFAYEQYF
TRBV5-5	TRBJ2-7	14	few	TRBD1	TGTGCCAGCAGCCTGACCGGGACAGCCTACGAGCAGTACTTC	CASSLTGTAYEQYF
TRBV19	TRBJ1-2	16	NA	TRBD1	TGTGCCAGTAACACTGGACAGGTACGGATGGGAGGTGGCTACACCTTC	CASNTGQVRMGGGYTF
TRBV2	TRBJ2-5	15	NA	TRBD1	TGTGCCAGCACGTCGTCACAGGGGGCAGGGGAGACCCAGTACTTC	CASTSSQGAGETQYF
TRBV2	TRBJ1-2	16	NA	NA	TGTGCCAGCAGTGCCCCAACGGTGGGGGCTCTCGGGAGCTACACCTTC	CASSAPTVGALGSYTF
TRBV7-2	TRBJ2-3	14	NA	NA	TGTGCCAGCAGCTCTAGACCAGACACAGATACGCAGTATTTT	CASSSRPDTDTQYF
TRBV28	TRBJ1-2	15	NA	TRBD1	TGTGCCAGCAGTTTGGTGGGACAGGGTGTCCATGGCTACACCTTC	CASSLVGQGVHGYTF
TRBV7-8	TRBJ1-5	16	NA	NA	TGTGCCAGCAGCTTAGGTAGTAGGGGCACCAATCAGCCCCAGCATTTT	CASSLGSRGTNQPQHF
TRBV6-1	TRBJ2-3	15	NA	TRBD1	TGTGCCAGCAGTGAATCGGGACAGTACACAGATACGCAGTATTTT	CASSESGQYTDTQYF
TRBV6-6	TRBJ2-7	14	NA	TRBD1	TGTGCCAGCAGTTACTCGGACAGGAACTACGAGCAGTACTTC	CASSYSDRNYEQYF
TRBV6-1	TRBJ2-3	15	NA	NA	TGTGCCAGCAGTGATCAGAGGCAGGGCGTAGATACGCAGTATTTT	CASSDQRQGVDTQYF
TRBV15	TRBJ1-6	15	few	NA	TGTGCCACCAGCAGCGGGTTAGGCTATAATTCACCCCTCCACTTT	CATSSGLGYNSPLHF
TRBV11-1	TRBJ2-1	15	NA	NA	TGTGCCAGCAGCTTAGGAGCGGCAGCAAACAATGAGCAGTTCTTC	CASSLGAAANNEQFF
TRBV4-1	TRBJ2-1	15	NA	TRBD1	TGCGCCAGCAGCCAGGCCGGGACAGGAGTAAATGAGCAGTTCTTC	CASSQAGTGVNEQFF
TRBV7-2	TRBJ2-3	17	NA	TRBD2	TGTGCCAGCAGCTTCGGACCAGCGGGAGGGAGCACAGATACGCAGTATTTT	CASSFGPAGGSTDTQYF
TRBV5-1	TRBJ1-2	14	NA	TRBD1	TGCGCCAGCAGCTTGTTGGGACAGAACTATGGCTACACCTTC	CASSLLGQNYGYTF
TRBV2	TRBJ2-3	17	NA	TRBD2	TGTGCCAGCAGTGATGGGGTGAACTACCGGGGGGCAGATACGCAGTATTTT	CASSDGVNYRGADTQYF
TRBV13	TRBJ2-2	17	NA	TRBD1	TGTGCCAGCAGCTTAGCCGGGACAGGGGGAGCGGCCGGGGAGCTGTTTTTT	CASSLAGTGGAAGELFF
TRBV29-1	TRBJ2-2	12	NA	NA	TGCAGCGGAGAGTCTCGGTTTGGGGAGCTGTTTTTT	CSGESRFGELFF
TRBV7-9	TRBJ1-1	14	NA	NA	TGTGCCAGCAGCCGGTACGCGGGAGACACTGAAGCTTTCTTT	CASSRYAGDTEAFF
TRBV7-2	TRBJ1-5	13	NA	NA	TGTGCCAGCAGCTCCAGGGTGAATCAGCCCCAGCATTTT	CASSSRVNQPQHF
TRBV19	TRBJ2-5	15	NA	NA	TGTGCCAGTAGTAAATTGGGGGGACAGCAAGAGACCCAGTACTTC	CASSKLGGQQETQYF
TRBV4-2	TRBJ2-3	17	NA	TRBD2	TGTGCCAGCAGCCAAGGCAGGACTAGCGGGGGTGGAGATACGCAGTATTTT	CASSQGRTSGGGDTQYF
TRBV6-6	TRBJ1-3	14	NA	NA	TGTGCCAGCAGTTTACCGACAGAAGGAAACACCATATATTTT	CASSLPTEGNTIYF
TRBV6-5	TRBJ2-2	14	NA	TRBD1	TGTGCCAGCAGTCGGACAGGGAACACCGGGGAGCTGTTTTTT	CASSRTGNTGELFF
TRBV5-8	TRBJ2-5	14	NA	NA	TGTGCCAGCAGCTACCCGGACGGGAAGGAGACCCAGTACTTC	CASSYPDGKETQYF